This record covers a single T cell receptor beta chain. Assay: immunoSEQ multiplex PCR; the TCRdb copy retains only in-frame clones and omits some. In the table there are some 2,500,000 clones, more than 85% of which are singletons. The CDR3 runs 13 residues. V was clipped by 0 bases and J by 4 bases, with 6 bases between them. CDR1 LGHNA and CDR2 YNFKEQ come from the germline V gene. The entry originates in a study of shared clonotypes between healthy human individuals. Sequencing input: naive CD4+ T cells from PBMCs. Stated subset: CD45RA+ positively selected. The receptor was isolated from a man younger than 35 in good health. Some clones in this sample may be carry-over from other donors' samples. This sequence joins TRBV4-2 and TRBJ1-1, with D unclear. CDR3 loop: CASSQDYSTEAFF. The CDR3 DNA reads as TGTGCCAGCAGCCAAGATTATAGCACTGAAGCTTTCTTT.